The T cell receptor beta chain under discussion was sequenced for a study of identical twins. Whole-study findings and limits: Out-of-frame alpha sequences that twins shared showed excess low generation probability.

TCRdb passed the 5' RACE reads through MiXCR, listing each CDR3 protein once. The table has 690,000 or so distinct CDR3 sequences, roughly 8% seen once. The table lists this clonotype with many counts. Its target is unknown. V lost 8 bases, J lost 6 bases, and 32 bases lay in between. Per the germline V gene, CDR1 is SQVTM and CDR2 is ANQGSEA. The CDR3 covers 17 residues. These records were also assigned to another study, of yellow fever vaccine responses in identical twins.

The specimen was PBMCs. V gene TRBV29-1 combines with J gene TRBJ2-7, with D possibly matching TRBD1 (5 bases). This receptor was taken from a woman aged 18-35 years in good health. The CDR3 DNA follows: TGCAGCCCTCCTAAACAGGCAGTTGGGGTCCGCCGCCCCGAGCAGTACTTC. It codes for CSPPKQAVGVRRPEQYF.